These T cell receptor beta chains were read from a single sample in a study of radiotherapy plus CTLA-4 blockade in lung cancer. Method: immunoSEQ multiplex PCR; TCRdb's copy keeps in-frame clones and lacks some. This table holds approximately 38,000 clones, 70% to 90% found once. The specimen comprised peripheral blood, sampled from a patient treated with radiotherapy plus ipilimumab. The origin of the receptors is a human donor with non-small cell lung cancer whose response to radiotherapy plus ipilimumab could not be evaluated. Each CDR3 is given with its conserved first and last residue. Fields, in order: V gene, clone size, J gene, D gene, CDR3 protein, CDR3 DNA. The D gene is left open where the match is weak. Clone size is stated in some rows and not others, as once, few, many or a class when expanded.

v_gene: TRBV18
abundance: .
j_gene: TRBJ2-1
d_gene: TRBD2
CDR3aa: CASSPLGRGGNEQFF
CDR3nt: TGTGCCAGCTCACCATTGGGCCGGGGGGGCAATGAGCAGTTCTTC

v_gene: TRBV7-9
abundance: .
j_gene: TRBJ2-7
d_gene: TRBD2
CDR3aa: CASSPHRGSQYF
CDR3nt: TGTGCCAGCAGCCCACACCGCGGGAGTCAGTACTTC

v_gene: TRBV19
abundance: .
j_gene: TRBJ1-5
d_gene: TRBD1
CDR3aa: CASRQGAFTSQHF
CDR3nt: TGTGCCAGTAGACAGGGGGCTTTCACGTCCCAGCATTTT

v_gene: TRBV4-3
abundance: .
j_gene: TRBJ1-6
d_gene: .
CDR3aa: CASSQGQVNSPLHF
CDR3nt: TGCGCCAGCAGCCAAGGACAGGTCAATTCACCCCTCCACTTT

v_gene: TRBV4-1
abundance: .
j_gene: TRBJ2-1
d_gene: .
CDR3aa: CASSQGRGNHNEQFF
CDR3nt: TGCGCCAGCAGCCAAGGTCGCGGGAACCACAATGAGCAGTTCTTC

v_gene: TRBV5-1
abundance: .
j_gene: TRBJ1-5
d_gene: .
CDR3aa: CASSSGQPNQPQHF
CDR3nt: TGCGCCAGCAGCTCCGGACAGCCCAATCAGCCCCAGCATTTT

v_gene: TRBV18
abundance: few
j_gene: TRBJ1-2
d_gene: TRBD1
CDR3aa: CASSPSGQVYGYTF
CDR3nt: TGTGCCAGCTCACCTTCGGGACAGGTCTATGGCTACACCTTC

v_gene: TRBV5-5
abundance: few
j_gene: TRBJ2-7
d_gene: TRBD2
CDR3aa: CASSVPGLAGGPVNEQYF
CDR3nt: TGTGCCAGCAGCGTACCGGGACTAGCGGGAGGGCCGGTCAACGAGCAGTACTTC

v_gene: TRBV15
abundance: .
j_gene: TRBJ2-7
d_gene: .
CDR3aa: CATSSLQQGLEQYF
CDR3nt: TGTGCCACCAGCAGCCTACAACAGGGCCTCGAGCAGTACTTC

v_gene: TRBV5-1
abundance: .
j_gene: TRBJ2-3
d_gene: .
CDR3aa: CATSGSSTDTQYF
CDR3nt: TGCGCCACCTCCGGGTCTAGCACAGATACGCAGTATTTT

v_gene: TRBV7-8
abundance: once
j_gene: TRBJ1-6
d_gene: .
CDR3aa: CASSLPGSTPLHF
CDR3nt: TGTGCCAGCAGCTTGCCTGGTTCTACACCCCTCCACTTT

v_gene: TRBV6-6
abundance: .
j_gene: TRBJ2-3
d_gene: .
CDR3aa: CASSYGRGTDTQYF
CDR3nt: TGTGCCAGCAGTTACGGCAGGGGCACAGATACGCAGTATTTT

v_gene: TRBV15
abundance: .
j_gene: TRBJ2-7
d_gene: .
CDR3aa: CATSRDRRDGKYF
CDR3nt: TGTGCCACCAGCAGAGATCGGCGGGACGGCAAGTACTTC

v_gene: TRBV5-8
abundance: .
j_gene: TRBJ2-5
d_gene: .
CDR3aa: CASSLEGGPRETQYF
CDR3nt: TGTGCCAGCAGCCTCGAGGGAGGACCTAGGGAGACCCAGTACTTC

v_gene: TRBV9
abundance: once
j_gene: TRBJ2-1
d_gene: TRBD2
CDR3aa: CASSVAGGGASYNEQLF
CDR3nt: TGTGCCAGCAGCGTAGCTGGCGGGGGTGCCTCCTACAATGAGCAGCTCTTC

v_gene: TRBV5-4
abundance: .
j_gene: TRBJ2-5
d_gene: TRBD2
CDR3aa: CASSLGGLAEETQYF
CDR3nt: TGTGCCAGCAGCTTGGGGGGACTAGCGGAAGAGACCCAGTACTTC

v_gene: TRBV7-9
abundance: .
j_gene: TRBJ1-2
d_gene: .
CDR3aa: CASSPPSDYGYTF
CDR3nt: TGTGCCAGCAGCCCCCCCAGCGACTATGGCTACACCTTC

v_gene: TRBV7-2
abundance: .
j_gene: TRBJ2-1
d_gene: .
CDR3aa: CASSLAQFQFF
CDR3nt: TGTGCCAGCAGCTTAGCTCAATTCCAGTTCTTC

v_gene: TRBV11-2
abundance: .
j_gene: TRBJ2-7
d_gene: TRBD1
CDR3aa: CASRGTGDPYEQYF
CDR3nt: TGTGCCAGCAGAGGGACAGGGGACCCATACGAGCAGTACTTC

v_gene: TRBV27
abundance: .
j_gene: TRBJ2-2
d_gene: .
CDR3aa: CASTDTSNTGELFF
CDR3nt: TGTGCCAGCACGGACACCTCGAACACCGGGGAGCTGTTTTTT

v_gene: TRBV10-2
abundance: once
j_gene: TRBJ1-5
d_gene: .
CDR3aa: CASSESPGGNQPQHF
CDR3nt: TGCGCCAGCAGTGAGTCGCCGGGAGGCAATCAGCCCCAGCATTTT

v_gene: TRBV9
abundance: .
j_gene: TRBJ2-1
d_gene: TRBD2
CDR3aa: CASRGGSGGAYNEQFF
CDR3nt: TGTGCCAGCAGAGGAGGCAGCGGGGGGGCTTACAATGAGCAGTTCTTC

v_gene: TRBV6-5
abundance: .
j_gene: TRBJ2-7
d_gene: TRBD1
CDR3aa: CASSRGQGNSYEQYF
CDR3nt: TGTGCCAGCAGCCGAGGACAGGGTAACTCCTACGAGCAGTACTTC

v_gene: TRBV11-2
abundance: .
j_gene: TRBJ2-7
d_gene: TRBD1
CDR3aa: CASSIRQGAYEQYF
CDR3nt: TGTGCCAGCAGCATTAGACAGGGGGCCTACGAGCAGTACTTC

v_gene: TRBV4-2
abundance: .
j_gene: TRBJ1-5
d_gene: .
CDR3aa: CASSQWGVGNQPQHF
CDR3nt: TGTGCCAGCAGCCAGTGGGGGGTGGGCAATCAGCCCCAGCATTTT

v_gene: TRBV10-3
abundance: .
j_gene: TRBJ2-1
d_gene: TRBD1
CDR3aa: CAIEKGADYNEQFF
CDR3nt: TGTGCCATAGAAAAGGGGGCGGACTACAATGAGCAGTTCTTC

v_gene: TRBV11-2
abundance: .
j_gene: TRBJ2-1
d_gene: .
CDR3aa: CASSLGLRRRRGTPRGQFF
CDR3nt: TGTGCCAGCAGCTTAGGATTGAGGCGGAGGCGGGGAACCCCCCGGGGTCAGTTCTTC

v_gene: TRBV5-1
abundance: once
j_gene: TRBJ1-1
d_gene: TRBD1
CDR3aa: CASSSVTGATEAFF
CDR3nt: TGCGCCAGCAGCTCCGTAACAGGGGCCACTGAAGCTTTCTTT

v_gene: TRBV10-1
abundance: .
j_gene: TRBJ1-3
d_gene: .
CDR3aa: CASSDAAGTIYF
CDR3nt: TGCGCCAGCAGTGATGCGGCGGGCACCATATATTTT

v_gene: TRBV5-1
abundance: .
j_gene: TRBJ2-5
d_gene: .
CDR3aa: CASSFAGATGETQYF
CDR3nt: TGCGCCAGCAGCTTCGCAGGGGCAACGGGGGAGACCCAGTACTTC

v_gene: TRBV19
abundance: few
j_gene: TRBJ2-7
d_gene: TRBD1
CDR3aa: CASSRWDSPYEQYF
CDR3nt: TGTGCCAGTAGTAGGTGGGACAGCCCCTACGAGCAGTACTTC

v_gene: TRBV28
abundance: .
j_gene: TRBJ2-5
d_gene: TRBD2
CDR3aa: CASSPTTSILEYF
CDR3nt: TGTGCCAGCAGTCCGACGACTAGCATCCTGGAGTACTTC

v_gene: TRBV29-1
abundance: .
j_gene: TRBJ1-5
d_gene: TRBD1
CDR3aa: CSARGTGRDQSQHF
CDR3nt: TGCAGCGCGCGAGGGACAGGAAGAGATCAGAGCCAGCATTTT

v_gene: TRBV4-2
abundance: .
j_gene: TRBJ2-1
d_gene: .
CDR3aa: CASKGGDGQFF
CDR3nt: TGTGCCAGCAAGGGGGGGGACGGGCAGTTCTTC

v_gene: TRBV7-9
abundance: .
j_gene: TRBJ2-7
d_gene: TRBD2
CDR3aa: CASSLAGGRNEQYF
CDR3nt: TGTGCCAGCAGCCTAGCGGGGGGGCGAAACGAGCAGTACTTC

v_gene: TRBV5-6
abundance: .
j_gene: TRBJ2-1
d_gene: TRBD2
CDR3aa: CASRQSGNPYNEQFF
CDR3nt: TGTGCCAGCAGACAAAGCGGGAACCCCTACAATGAGCAGTTCTTC

v_gene: TRBV28
abundance: .
j_gene: TRBJ2-7
d_gene: .
CDR3aa: CASSSPQGISYEQYF
CDR3nt: TGTGCCAGCAGTTCGCCACAGGGAATCTCCTACGAGCAGTACTTC

v_gene: TRBV9
abundance: few
j_gene: TRBJ1-3
d_gene: .
CDR3aa: CASSPGGSGNTIYF
CDR3nt: TGTGCCAGCAGCCCCGGGGGCTCTGGAAACACCATATATTTT

v_gene: TRBV7-9
abundance: .
j_gene: TRBJ2-1
d_gene: .
CDR3aa: CASSLGRSVGNEQFF
CDR3nt: TGTGCCAGCAGCTTGGGGAGATCGGTGGGAAATGAGCAGTTCTTC

v_gene: TRBV2
abundance: .
j_gene: TRBJ1-1
d_gene: .
CDR3aa: CASSERNTEAFF
CDR3nt: TGTGCCAGCAGTGAACGGAACACTGAAGCTTTCTTT

v_gene: TRBV11-3
abundance: .
j_gene: TRBJ2-2
d_gene: TRBD1
CDR3aa: CASRSGTGRNTGELFF
CDR3nt: TGTGCCAGCAGAAGCGGGACAGGGAGGAACACCGGGGAGCTGTTTTTT

v_gene: TRBV28
abundance: .
j_gene: TRBJ2-1
d_gene: TRBD2
CDR3aa: CASRLADSYNEQFF
CDR3nt: TGTGCCAGCAGGCTAGCGGACTCATACAATGAGCAGTTCTTC

v_gene: TRBV6-6
abundance: .
j_gene: TRBJ2-7
d_gene: .
CDR3aa: CASSYSGGAGRYEQYF
CDR3nt: TGTGCCAGCAGTTACTCAGGGGGCGCGGGGAGGTACGAGCAGTACTTC

v_gene: TRBV11-2
abundance: .
j_gene: TRBJ2-2
d_gene: TRBD2
CDR3aa: CASSFGLAIELFF
CDR3nt: TGTGCCAGCAGCTTCGGACTAGCCATCGAGCTGTTTTTT

v_gene: TRBV9
abundance: .
j_gene: TRBJ1-6
d_gene: TRBD1
CDR3aa: CASSGGDRNSPLHF
CDR3nt: TGTGCCAGCAGCGGCGGGGACAGGAATTCACCCCTCCACTTT

v_gene: TRBV28
abundance: once
j_gene: TRBJ1-3
d_gene: .
CDR3aa: CASSLESRRSPGASGNTIYF
CDR3nt: TGTGCCAGCAGTTTAGAGTCGCGGCGCTCCCCGGGAGCGTCTGGAAACACCATATATTTT

v_gene: TRBV11-2
abundance: .
j_gene: TRBJ2-1
d_gene: .
CDR3aa: CASSLIGRAVYNEQFF
CDR3nt: TGTGCCAGCAGCCTCATCGGCAGGGCCGTCTACAATGAGCAGTTCTTC

v_gene: TRBV28
abundance: .
j_gene: TRBJ2-7
d_gene: .
CDR3aa: CASPRSPRPPYEQYF
CDR3nt: TGTGCCAGTCCTCGCTCTCCTAGACCTCCCTACGAGCAGTACTTC